The 16 T cell receptor beta chains below were found in one sample sequenced in a study of T cell responses to AZD1222 COVID-19 vaccine. Some clones are missing from TCRdb's copy, which holds only in-frame ones; the method was immunoSEQ multiplex PCR. This repertoire shows around 130,000 clones, around 90% found once; its top ten account for 3% to 4%. The starting material was peripheral blood, obtained 28 days after the second AZD1222 dose. Receptors were obtained from an adult who received the AZD1222 COVID-19 vaccine.

DNA for the CDR3: TGTGCCAGCAGCGCACCGGGACGCGGACCCACAGATACGCAGTATTTT. Translated, it gives CASSAPGRGPTDTQYF. The chain couples TRBV3-1 (or the pseudogene TRBV3-2) to TRBJ2-3; D may match TRBD1 or TRBD2 (5 bases each). CDR1 is LGHDT, CDR2 YNNKEL, per germline (reference sequence). Between the trimmed V and J ends, which lost 5 bases and 2 bases, there was a span of 17 bases. The CDR3 has 16 amino acids.

V is TRBV4-1 and J is TRBJ1-4, with D unresolved. V lost 6 bases to trimming and J lost 3 bases, with 8 bases between them. CDR1 MGHRA and CDR2 YSYEKL come from the germline V gene. The CDR3 has 13 residues. The CDR3 region is CASREFSNEKLFF. DNA for the CDR3: TGCGCCAGCAGGGAGTTTTCTAATGAAAAACTGTTTTTT.

The J gene is TRBJ2-3, the V gene TRBV5-8, with D uncertain. Germline values: CDR1 SGHTS, CDR2 YDEGEE. This CDR3 has 15 residues. Trimming removed 1 base from V and 1 base from J, with 10 bases in between. CDR3 nucleotide sequence: TGTGCCAGCAGCTTGTTAATGGTTGGCACAGATACGCAGTATTTT. Amino acids: CASSLLMVGTDTQYF.

This rearrangement joins TRBV7-9 to TRBJ1-3; the D is unclear. This CDR3 comprises 19 residues. Between the trimmed V and J ends, which lost 3 bases and 0 bases, there was a span of 21 bases. The germline CDR1 and CDR2 sequences are SEHNR and FQNEAQ (reference sequence). CDR3 sequence: CASSFSKARHRNSGNTIYF. CDR3 coding DNA: TGTGCCAGCAGCTTTTCAAAAGCCAGACACCGCAACTCTGGAAACACCATATATTTT.

This clone has just one count. The rearrangement links TRBV7-9 to TRBJ2-2; D is possibly TRBD2 (5 bases). V lost 5 bases and J lost 7, with 8 bases in between. Germline assignment: CDR1 SEHNR and CDR2 FQNEAQ (reference sequence). The CDR3 sequence is 12 residues long. CDR3: CASSPGVGELFF. CDR3 bases: TGTGCCAGCAGCCCCGGGGTCGGGGAGCTGTTTTTT.

This chain links TRBV5-1 with TRBJ2-3; TRBD2 matches 8 bases. V lost 5 bases and J lost 2; bases outside the gene matches: 4. Germline lookup yields CDR1 SGHRS and CDR2 YFSETQ. This CDR3 is built from 14 residues. The CDR3 protein is CASSTAGVTDTQYF. In DNA, the CDR3 is TGCGCCAGCAGTACAGCGGGGGTCACAGATACGCAGTATTTT.

The chain has TRBV6-5 and TRBJ2-2, with TRBD1 matching over 9 bases. The J segment lost 4 bases and the V segment lost 6 bases, leaving 3 bases of the junction unmatched. The CDR3 runs to 14 residues. The V gene's germline CDR1 is MNHEY and CDR2 SVGAGI. CDR3 coding DNA: TGTGCCAGCAGGGGGGACAGGGTCACCGGGGAGCTGTTTTTT. This translates into CASRGDRVTGELFF.

The rearrangement uses TRBV4-3 and TRBJ2-7, with no clear D. Germline values: CDR1 LGHNA, CDR2 YSLEER. V was shortened by 2 bases and J by 4 bases, with 24 bases between the two germline ends. The CDR3 extends over 18 amino acids. The CDR3 sequence: CASSQQITNARLIYEQYF. The CDR3 DNA reads TGCGCCAGCAGCCAACAAATCACCAACGCCCGACTGATATACGAGCAGTACTTC.

The chain joins TRBV5-6 to TRBJ2-1; 9 nucleotides agree with TRBD2. The germline CDR1 and CDR2 sequences are SGHDT and YYEEEE. J lost 4 bases, V lost 0 bases, and 2 bases had no gene match. The CDR3 is 15 residues long. DNA for the CDR3: TGTGCCAGCAGCTTGGGTAGCGGGGGATACAATGAGCAGTTCTTC. It yields the protein CASSLGSGGYNEQFF.

The V call is TRBV7-8, the J call TRBJ2-3; D unresolved. CDR3 length: 14 amino acids. V lost 3 bases and J lost 6, with 13 bases in between. Germline loops: CDR1 SGHVS, CDR2 FQNEAQ. Written as DNA, the CDR3 is TGTGCCAGCAGCTTCGAGGAACCCCGGGATACGCAGTATTTT. Its translation: CASSFEEPRDTQYF. Supplemented by reference TRBV7-8 and TRBJ2-3, the full variable domain reads GAGVSQSPRYKVAKRGQDVALRCDPISGHVSLFWYQQALGQGPEFLTYFQNEAQLDKSGLPSDRFFAERPEGSVSTLKIQRTQQEDSAVYLCASSFEEPRDTQYFGPGTRLTVL.

Concerning this clone: The sample holds other DNA sequences that translate to the same CDR3. The rearrangement joins TRBV5-1 to TRBJ1-5; D ambiguous. The ends were cut back, 0 bases at V and 4 bases at J, with 8 bases in the middle. There are 14 residues in the CDR3. The germline CDR1 and CDR2 sequences are SGHRS and YFSETQ. CDR3 region: CASSLGGGNQPQHF. CDR3 coding DNA: TGCGCCAGCAGCTTGGGTGGTGGAAATCAGCCCCAGCATTTT.

CDR3 DNA: TGTGCCTGGATCCTAAAGGGGGTAGATACGCAGTATTTT. Its translation is CAWILKGVDTQYF. The chain couples TRBV30 to TRBJ2-3; D is perhaps TRBD1 (6 bases). Germline V gives CDR1 GTSNPN, CDR2 SVGIG (reference sequence). The CDR3 runs 13 residues. Trimming shortened V by 4 bases and J by 5 bases, and 13 bases separated the two germline ends.

This sequence joins TRBV3-1 (or the pseudogene TRBV3-2) and TRBJ2-7; D may be TRBD1 or TRBD2 (5 bases each). The CDR3 has 14 residues. From germline, CDR1 is LGHDT and CDR2 YNNKEL (reference sequence). V lost 1 base and J lost 3, with 10 bases in between. As DNA, the CDR3 is TGTGCCAGCAGCCAAGGGAGGACACTCTACGAGCAGTACTTC. The encoded protein is CASSQGRTLYEQYF.

The CDR3 reads CASSLVADTQYF. CDR3 in DNA: TGTGCCAGCAGTTTGGTTGCAGATACGCAGTATTTT. The genes are TRBV28 and TRBJ2-3, with D unclear. This CDR3 contains 12 residues. The V gene lost 3 bases and the J gene lost 4 bases, with 5 bases spanning the gap. Germline values: CDR1 MDHEN, CDR2 SYDVKM. Full variable domain (rest looked up from reference TRBV28 and TRBJ2-3): DVKVTQSSRYLVKRTGEKVFLECVQDMDHENMFWYRQDPGLGLRLIYFSYDVKMKEKGDIPEGYSVSREKKERFSLILESASTNQTSMYLCASSLVADTQYFGPGTRLTVL.

The chain recombines TRBV5-1 with TRBJ2-7; D remains ambiguous. This CDR3 has 14 residues. V lost 2 bases to trimming and J lost 2 bases, with 11 bases between them. CDR1 is SGHRS, CDR2 YFSETQ, per germline. The CDR3 DNA follows: TGCGCCAGCAGCTTATTTTTCCCTGCCTACGAGCAGTACTTC. This translates into CASSLFFPAYEQYF.

The chain joins TRBV9 to TRBJ2-5; TRBD2 might be the D (6 bases). Germline V gene data show CDR1 as SGDLS and CDR2 as YYNGEE. CDR3 length: 14 amino acids. Deletions cut 0 bases from V and 3 bases from J, with 9 bases between. CDR3 coding DNA: TGTGCCAGCAGCGTAGTAGGCGGGAAAGAGACCCAGTACTTC. This gives the protein CASSVVGGKETQYF.